These 4 T cell receptor beta chains came from one sample sequenced in a study of CD8 T cells in Susac syndrome. It was with random hexamers that roughly 0.45 to 1 ug RNA was reverse transcribed. TCRdb recomputed calls from the immunoSEQ multiplex PCR reads with MiXCR, one row per CDR3 protein. The sample has some 150,000 distinct CDR3 sequences, about 95% seen once. Material: CD4+ T cells from PBMCs. The source is a human donor with Susac syndrome.

The rearrangement links TRBV24-1 to TRBJ1-5; D remains unclear. Between the trimmed V and J ends, which lost 8 bases and 7 bases, there was a span of 8 bases. The germline V gene has CDR1 KGHDR and CDR2 SFDVKD. The CDR3 sequence is 11 residues long. The CDR3 region has the DNA TGTGCCACCAAATGCTCGCAGCCCCAGCATTTT. It specifies CATKCSQPQHF.

The chain is built from TRBV29-1 and TRBJ2-1, with TRBD2 matching 8 bases. The germline V gene encodes CDR1 SQVTM and CDR2 ANQGSEA. V shed 6 bases and J 12 bases; nucleotides not matched to a gene: 13. The CDR3 has 13 amino acids. CDR3 protein: CSVALTSGGGQFF. The CDR3 DNA sequence: TGCAGCGTGGCTCTTACGAGCGGGGGTGGGCAGTTCTTC.

This sequence joins TRBV29-1 and TRBJ2-2, with D maybe TRBD2 (6 bases). Trimming stripped 4 bases from V and 10 bases from J, with 16 bases between. The CDR3 is 13 residues long. Looked up from germline, CDR1 is SQVTM and CDR2 is ANQGSEA. The CDR3 sequence: CSVVPGGREELFF. CDR3 coding DNA: TGCAGCGTTGTTCCCGGGGGTCGCGAGGAGCTGTTTTTT.

This clonotype occurred once. The chain joins TRBV29-1 to TRBJ2-7; a weak D match, TRBD1 (5 bases). V was pared by 4 bases and J by 7 bases, with 14 bases between. The V gene's germline CDR1 is SQVTM and CDR2 ANQGSEA. This CDR3 is built from 12 residues. The CDR3 sequence: CSVGPDRREQYF. The CDR3 DNA follows: TGCAGCGTTGGCCCCGACAGAAGGGAGCAGTACTTC.